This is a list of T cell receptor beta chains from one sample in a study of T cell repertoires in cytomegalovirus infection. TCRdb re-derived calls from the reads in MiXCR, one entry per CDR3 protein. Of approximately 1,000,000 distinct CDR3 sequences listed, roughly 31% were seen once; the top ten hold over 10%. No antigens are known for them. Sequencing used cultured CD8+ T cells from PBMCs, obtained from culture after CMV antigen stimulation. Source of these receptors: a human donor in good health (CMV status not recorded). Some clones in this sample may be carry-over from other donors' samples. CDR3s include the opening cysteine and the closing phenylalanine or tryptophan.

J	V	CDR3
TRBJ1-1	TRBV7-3	CASSLTGGDRVINTEAFF
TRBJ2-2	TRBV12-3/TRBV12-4	CASSPDDREHTGELFF
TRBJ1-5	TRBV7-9	CASSLALQGANQPQHF
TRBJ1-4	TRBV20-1	CSALIRGTNEKLFF
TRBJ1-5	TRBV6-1	CASSEARTGPPQHF
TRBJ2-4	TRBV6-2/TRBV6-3	CASSYMRGRAKNIQYF
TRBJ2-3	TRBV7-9	CASSPTPGQVPDTQYF
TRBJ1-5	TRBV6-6	CASSYSIGDSNQPQHF
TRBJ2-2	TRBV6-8	CVSTGRTGELFF
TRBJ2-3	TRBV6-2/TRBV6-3	CASTSPGKGADTQYF
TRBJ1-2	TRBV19	CASSIIRGGQSYGYTF
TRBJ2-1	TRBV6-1	CASSGETAPFNEQFF
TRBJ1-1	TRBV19	CASSIKTHQEAFF
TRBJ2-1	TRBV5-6	CASSPRERYNEQFF
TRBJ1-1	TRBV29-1	CSVRPQEIGAFF
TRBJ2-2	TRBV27	CASSSGLAGPTGELFF
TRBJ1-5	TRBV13	CASSLGGRGHQPQHF
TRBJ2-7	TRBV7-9	CASSLVGGTGASYEQYF
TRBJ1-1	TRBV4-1	CASSQAGMNTEAFF
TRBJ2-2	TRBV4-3	CASRGGGDTGELFF
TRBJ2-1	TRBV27	CASSYGNEKFF
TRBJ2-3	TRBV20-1	CSAPGGGHWRLDTQYF